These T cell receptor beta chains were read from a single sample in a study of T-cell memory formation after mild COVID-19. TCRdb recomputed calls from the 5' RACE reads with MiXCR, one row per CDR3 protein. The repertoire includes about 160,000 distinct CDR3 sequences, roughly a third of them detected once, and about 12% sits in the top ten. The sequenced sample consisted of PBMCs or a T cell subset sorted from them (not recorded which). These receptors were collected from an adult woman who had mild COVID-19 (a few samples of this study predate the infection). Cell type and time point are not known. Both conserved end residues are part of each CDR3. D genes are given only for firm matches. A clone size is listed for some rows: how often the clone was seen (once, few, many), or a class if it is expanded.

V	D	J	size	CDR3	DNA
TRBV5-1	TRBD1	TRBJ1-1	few	CASSRLQQGGTEAFF	TGCGCCAGCAGCCGACTCCAACAGGGGGGCACTGAAGCTTTCTTT
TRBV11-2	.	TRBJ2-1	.	CASSLSLGREQFF	TGTGCCAGCAGCTTATCCCTCGGGCGTGAGCAGTTCTTC
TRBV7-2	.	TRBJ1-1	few	CASSVDWGGTEAFF	TGTGCCAGCAGCGTGGACTGGGGAGGCACTGAAGCTTTCTTT
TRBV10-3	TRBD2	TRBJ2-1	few	CAISEPAGETYNEQFF	TGTGCCATCAGTGAGCCCGCGGGGGAGACTTACAATGAGCAGTTCTTC
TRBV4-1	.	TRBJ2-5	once	CASSDFWAASQETQYF	TGCGCCAGCAGCGATTTCTGGGCCGCAAGCCAAGAGACCCAGTACTTC
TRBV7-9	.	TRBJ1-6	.	CASSLADLSTSYNSPLHF	TGTGCCAGCAGCTTAGCCGATCTTTCAACCTCCTATAATTCACCCCTCCACTTT
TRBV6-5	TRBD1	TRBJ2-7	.	CASSYSGQGAREQYF	TGTGCCAGCAGTTACTCCGGACAGGGGGCGCGCGAGCAGTACTTC
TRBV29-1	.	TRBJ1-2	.	CSVVFGSSGGYTF	TGCAGCGTTGTTTTCGGGAGTTCAGGTGGCTACACCTTC
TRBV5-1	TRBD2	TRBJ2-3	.	CASSPPLLADPTDTQYF	TGCGCCAGCAGCCCACCGTTACTAGCGGACCCCACAGATACGCAGTATTTT
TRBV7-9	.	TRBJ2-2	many	CASSSKNTGELFF	TGTGCCAGCAGCTCTAAGAACACCGGGGAGCTGTTTTTT
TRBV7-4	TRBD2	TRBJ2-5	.	CASSLDPGGGETQYF	TGTGCCAGCAGCCTCGACCCGGGCGGGGGGGAGACCCAGTACTTC
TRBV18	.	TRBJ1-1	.	CASSPPSGGTEAFF	TGTGCCAGCTCACCACCGAGCGGGGGCACTGAAGCTTTCTTT
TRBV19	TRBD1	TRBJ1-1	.	CASRGGDSRSTEAFF	TGTGCCAGTAGGGGGGGGGACAGTCGAAGCACTGAAGCTTTCTTT
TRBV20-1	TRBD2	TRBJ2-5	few	CSARLAGAIQETQYF	TGCAGTGCTAGACTAGCGGGAGCCATCCAAGAGACCCAGTACTTC
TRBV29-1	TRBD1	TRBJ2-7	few	CSVEGPVRDRGLEQYF	TGCAGCGTTGAAGGTCCAGTCCGGGACAGGGGGCTCGAGCAGTACTTC
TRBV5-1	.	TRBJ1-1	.	CASSLWGLGTEAFF	TGCGCCAGCAGCTTGTGGGGCTTGGGCACTGAAGCTTTCTTT
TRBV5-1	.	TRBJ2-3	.	CASSLGIQSGTDTQYF	TGCGCCAGCAGCTTGGGGATCCAATCCGGCACAGATACGCAGTATTTT
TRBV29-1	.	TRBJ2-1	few	CSVTWAYYNEQFF	TGCAGCGTTACGTGGGCCTACTACAATGAGCAGTTCTTC
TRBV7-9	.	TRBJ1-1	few	CASRTLDAEAFF	TGTGCCAGCAGGACTCTCGACGCTGAAGCTTTCTTT
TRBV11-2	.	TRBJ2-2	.	CASSLGAYRELFF	TGTGCCAGCAGCTTAGGGGCTTACAGGGAGCTGTTTTTT
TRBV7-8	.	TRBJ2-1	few	CASSLTLANDEQFF	TGTGCCAGCAGCCTTACACTTGCCAATGATGAGCAGTTCTTC
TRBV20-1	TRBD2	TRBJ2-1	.	CSAKTSGSVDYNEQFF	TGCAGTGCTAAGACTAGCGGGAGCGTTGACTACAATGAGCAGTTCTTC
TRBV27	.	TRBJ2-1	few	CASSRVRGEQFF	TGTGCCAGCTCCCGGGTGAGGGGTGAGCAGTTCTTC
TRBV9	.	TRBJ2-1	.	CASSVQGSLYNEQFF	TGTGCCAGCAGCGTGCAAGGTTCCCTCTACAATGAGCAGTTCTTC
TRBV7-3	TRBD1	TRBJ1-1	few	CASSLMGQSSATEAFF	TGTGCCAGCAGCTTGATGGGACAGTCCTCGGCCACTGAAGCTTTCTTT
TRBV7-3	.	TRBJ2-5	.	CASSSGAQPGETQYF	TGTGCCAGCAGCTCAGGGGCCCAGCCGGGGGAGACCCAGTACTTC
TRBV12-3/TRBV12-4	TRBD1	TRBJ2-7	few	CASSGWDRVNEQYF	TGTGCCAGCAGCGGGTGGGACAGGGTAAACGAGCAGTACTTC
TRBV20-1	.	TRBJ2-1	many	CSATPGLNYNEQFF	TGCAGTGCGACTCCGGGACTGAACTACAATGAGCAGTTCTTC
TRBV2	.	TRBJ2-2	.	CASSEAARTQVAGELFF	TGTGCCAGCAGTGAAGCGGCGAGAACCCAAGTGGCCGGGGAGCTGTTTTTT
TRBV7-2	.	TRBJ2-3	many	CASSLASMDTQYF	TGTGCCAGCAGCTTAGCGAGTATGGATACGCAGTATTTT
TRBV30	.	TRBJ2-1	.	CAWSASTNEQFF	TGTGCCTGGAGTGCTAGCACTAATGAGCAGTTCTTC
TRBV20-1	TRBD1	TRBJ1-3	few	CSAWTGDSGNTIYF	TGCAGTGCTTGGACAGGGGACTCTGGAAACACCATATATTTT
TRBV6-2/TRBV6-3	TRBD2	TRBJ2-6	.	CASSPGRAAGYSGANVPTF	TGTGCCAGCAGTCCCGGGAGGGCCGCGGGATACTCTGGGGCCAACGTCCCGACTTTC
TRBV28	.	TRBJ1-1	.	CASSKTPNTEAFF	TGTGCCAGCAGTAAGACTCCGAACACTGAAGCTTTCTTT
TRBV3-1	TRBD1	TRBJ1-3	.	CASRGQGRNTIYF	TGTGCCAGCAGGGGACAGGGAAGAAACACCATATATTTT
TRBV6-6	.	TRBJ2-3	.	CASSRGKTDTQYF	TGTGCCAGCTCTAGGGGGAAAACAGATACGCAGTATTTT
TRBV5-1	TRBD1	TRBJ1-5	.	CASRLTGDSNQPQHF	TGCGCCAGCAGACTGACAGGGGATAGCAATCAGCCCCAGCATTTT
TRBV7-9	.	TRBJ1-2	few	CASSSGAGADGYTF	TGTGCCAGCAGCTCCGGGGCGGGGGCGGATGGCTACACCTTC
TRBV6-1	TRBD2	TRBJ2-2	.	CASSGTSGSYTGELFF	TGTGCCAGCAGTGGGACTAGCGGGAGTTACACCGGGGAGCTGTTTTTT
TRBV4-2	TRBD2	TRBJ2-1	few	CASSPNPGLAGGYNEQFF	TGTGCCAGCAGCCCGAACCCGGGACTAGCGGGGGGATACAATGAGCAGTTCTTC
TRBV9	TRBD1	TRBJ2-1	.	CASSAGTVSNEQFF	TGTGCGAGCAGCGCCGGGACAGTGTCCAATGAGCAGTTCTTC
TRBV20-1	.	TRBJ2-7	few	CSAPDRVVAGSYEQYF	TGCAGTGCTCCCGACAGGGTGGTAGCGGGAAGCTACGAGCAGTACTTC
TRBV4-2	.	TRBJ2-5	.	CASSPGSDLKETQYF	TGTGCCAGCAGCCCCGGTTCGGATTTAAAGGAGACCCAGTACTTC
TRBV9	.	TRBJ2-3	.	CASSGTRLDTQYF	TGTGCCAGCAGCGGGACTCGATTGGATACGCAGTATTTT
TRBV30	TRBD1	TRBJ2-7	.	CAWSHRDRDLYEQYF	TGTGCCTGGAGTCACCGGGACAGGGATCTCTACGAGCAGTACTTC
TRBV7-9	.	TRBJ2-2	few	CASSFYNTGELFF	TGTGCCAGCAGCTTTTACAACACCGGGGAGCTGTTTTTT
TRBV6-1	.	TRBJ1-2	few	CASSARAVNYGYTF	TGTGCCAGCAGTGCCCGGGCCGTGAACTATGGCTACACCTTC
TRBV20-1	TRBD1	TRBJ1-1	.	CSASHPPPDRVYGTEAFF	TGCAGTGCTAGTCATCCCCCCCCAGACAGGGTATATGGCACTGAAGCTTTCTTT
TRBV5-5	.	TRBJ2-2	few	CASSPDYTGELFF	TGTGCCAGCAGCCCCGATTACACCGGGGAGCTGTTTTTT
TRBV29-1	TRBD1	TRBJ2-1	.	CSAAGQAFDEQFF	TGCAGCGCCGCCGGACAGGCTTTCGATGAGCAGTTCTTC
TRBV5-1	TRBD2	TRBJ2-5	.	CASSSSTSGGRVGETQYF	TGCGCCAGCAGCTCCTCGACTAGCGGGGGCCGAGTGGGGGAGACCCAGTACTTC